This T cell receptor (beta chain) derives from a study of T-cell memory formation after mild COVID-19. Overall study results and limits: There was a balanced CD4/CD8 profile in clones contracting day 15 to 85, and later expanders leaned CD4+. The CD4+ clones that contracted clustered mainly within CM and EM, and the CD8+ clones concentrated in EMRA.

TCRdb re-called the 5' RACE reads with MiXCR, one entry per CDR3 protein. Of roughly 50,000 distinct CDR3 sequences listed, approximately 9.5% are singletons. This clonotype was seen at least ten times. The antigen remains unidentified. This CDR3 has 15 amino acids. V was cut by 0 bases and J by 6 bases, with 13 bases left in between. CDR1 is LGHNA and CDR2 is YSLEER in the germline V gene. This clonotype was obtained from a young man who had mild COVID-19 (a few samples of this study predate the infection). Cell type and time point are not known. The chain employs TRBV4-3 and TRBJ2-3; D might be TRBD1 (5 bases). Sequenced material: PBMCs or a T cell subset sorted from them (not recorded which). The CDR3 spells CASSQEWRKGDTQYF. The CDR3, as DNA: TGCGCCAGCAGCCAAGAATGGCGAAAGGGGGATACGCAGTATTTT.